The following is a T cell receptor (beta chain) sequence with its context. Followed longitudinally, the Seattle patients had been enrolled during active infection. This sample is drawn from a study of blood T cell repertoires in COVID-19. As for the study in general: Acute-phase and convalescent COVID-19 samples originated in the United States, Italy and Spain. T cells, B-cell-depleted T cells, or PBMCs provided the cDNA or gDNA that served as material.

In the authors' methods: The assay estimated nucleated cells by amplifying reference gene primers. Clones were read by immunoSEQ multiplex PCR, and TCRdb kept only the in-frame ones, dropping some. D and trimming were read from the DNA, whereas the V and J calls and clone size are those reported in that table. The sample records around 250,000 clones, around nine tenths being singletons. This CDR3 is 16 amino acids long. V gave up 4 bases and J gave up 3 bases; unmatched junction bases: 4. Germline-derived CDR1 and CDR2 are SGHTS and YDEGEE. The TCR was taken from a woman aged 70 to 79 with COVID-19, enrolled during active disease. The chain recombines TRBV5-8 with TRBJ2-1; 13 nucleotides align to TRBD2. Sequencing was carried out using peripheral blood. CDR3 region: CASSIGLAGVYNEQFF. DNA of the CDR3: TGTGCCAGCAGCATCGGACTAGCGGGAGTCTACAATGAGCAGTTCTTC.